A selection of T cell receptor beta chains follows, all from one sample in a study of T cells after yellow fever vaccination. TCRdb reprocessed the 5' RACE reads via MiXCR and lists one record per CDR3 protein. Of 610,000 or so distinct CDR3 sequences in the sample, roughly 12% are singletons; the top ten hold about 15%. The input for sequencing was PBMCs, taken on the day of the yellow fever booster vaccination. The source of these receptors is a man under 40 who received the YFV17D yellow fever vaccine. Each CDR3 is given with its conserved first and last residue.

V gene: TRBV19
CDR3 protein: CASSTPQNTGELFF

V gene: TRBV4-3
CDR3 protein: CASSQDQNRGGEKLFF

V gene: TRBV7-2
CDR3 protein: CASSLVGGLSNQPQHF

V gene: TRBV6-1
CDR3 protein: CASSLTQGMNTEAFF

V gene: TRBV7-8
CDR3 protein: CASSLGLAGALAIQYF

V gene: TRBV11-2
CDR3 protein: CASSAEGDTQYF

V gene: TRBV7-8
CDR3 protein: CASSSLAGGGNEQFF

V gene: TRBV5-5
CDR3 protein: CASSQPSGDTDTQYF

V gene: TRBV27
CDR3 protein: CASSLKGLMNQPQHF

V gene: TRBV29-1
CDR3 protein: CSVVGPANTGELFF

V gene: TRBV9
CDR3 protein: CASSVTGFQETQYF

V gene: TRBV14
CDR3 protein: CASSHRDSPYNEQFF

V gene: TRBV5-1
CDR3 protein: CASSLLSVGAGNTEAFF

V gene: TRBV7-8
CDR3 protein: CASSSRRDYSYEQYF

V gene: TRBV6-1
CDR3 protein: CASSAGRRNTEAFF

V gene: TRBV5-1
CDR3 protein: CASTGSDSPAGEQYF

V gene: TRBV27
CDR3 protein: CASSWGTGPYEQYF

V gene: TRBV20-1
CDR3 protein: CSAPLRPGQGAEGYGYTF

V gene: TRBV6-5
CDR3 protein: CASSFRQGRYEQYF

V gene: TRBV18
CDR3 protein: CATQQGVARDEQFF

V gene: TRBV27
CDR3 protein: CASSSTSFSQYF

V gene: TRBV7-9
CDR3 protein: CASSLVHTPYEQYF

V gene: TRBV24-1
CDR3 protein: CATSDLSDRGHEETQYF

V gene: TRBV5-6
CDR3 protein: CASSLSGRGFEQYF

V gene: TRBV14
CDR3 protein: CASSQVPRSGWADTQYF

V gene: TRBV25-1
CDR3 protein: CASSGLGAALQAAFF

V gene: TRBV9
CDR3 protein: CASSHTGDLPTNEQFF

V gene: TRBV6-5
CDR3 protein: CASSYGTGARDEQFF

V gene: TRBV20-1
CDR3 protein: CSAAPRTANTEAFF

V gene: TRBV20-1
CDR3 protein: CSARVGASTEAFF

V gene: TRBV7-2
CDR3 protein: CASSFMGNQPQHF

V gene: TRBV10-3
CDR3 protein: CAISESSDEAFF

V gene: TRBV7-9
CDR3 protein: CASLRENSYEQYF

V gene: TRBV24-1
CDR3 protein: CITAVLTF

V gene: TRBV19
CDR3 protein: CASSGRVVYEQYF